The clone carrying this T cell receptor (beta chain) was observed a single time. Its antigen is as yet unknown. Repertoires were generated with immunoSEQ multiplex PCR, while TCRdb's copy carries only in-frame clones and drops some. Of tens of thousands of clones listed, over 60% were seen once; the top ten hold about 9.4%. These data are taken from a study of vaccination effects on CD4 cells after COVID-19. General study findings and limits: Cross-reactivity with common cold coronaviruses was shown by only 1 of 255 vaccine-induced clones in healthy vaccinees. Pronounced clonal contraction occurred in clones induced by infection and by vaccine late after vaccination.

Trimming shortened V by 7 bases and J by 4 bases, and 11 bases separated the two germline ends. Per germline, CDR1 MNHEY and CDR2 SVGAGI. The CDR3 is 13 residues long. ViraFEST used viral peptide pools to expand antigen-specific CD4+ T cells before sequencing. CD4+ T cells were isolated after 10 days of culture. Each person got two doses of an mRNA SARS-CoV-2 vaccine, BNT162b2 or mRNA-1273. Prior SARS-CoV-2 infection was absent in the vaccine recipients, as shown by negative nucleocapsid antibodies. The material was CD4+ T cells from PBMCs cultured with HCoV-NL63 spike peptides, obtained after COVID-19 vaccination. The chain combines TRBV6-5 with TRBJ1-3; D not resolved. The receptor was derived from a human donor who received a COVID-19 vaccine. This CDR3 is CASISNTGNTIYF. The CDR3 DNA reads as TGTGCCAGCATAAGTAACACCGGAAACACCATATATTTT.